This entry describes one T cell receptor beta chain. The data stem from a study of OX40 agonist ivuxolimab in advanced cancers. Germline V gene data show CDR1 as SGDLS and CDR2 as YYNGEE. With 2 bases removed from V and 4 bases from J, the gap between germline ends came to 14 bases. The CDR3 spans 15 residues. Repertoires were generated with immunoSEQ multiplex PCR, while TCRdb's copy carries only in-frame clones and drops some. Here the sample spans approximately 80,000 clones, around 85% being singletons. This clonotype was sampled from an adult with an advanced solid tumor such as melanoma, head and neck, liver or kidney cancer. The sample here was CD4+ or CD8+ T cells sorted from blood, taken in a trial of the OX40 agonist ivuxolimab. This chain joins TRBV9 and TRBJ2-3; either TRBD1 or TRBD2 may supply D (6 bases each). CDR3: CASSVDRGGPDTQYF. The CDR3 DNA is TGTGCCAGCAGCGTCGATCGAGGGGGGCCAGATACGCAGTATTTT.